These T cell receptor beta chains were read from a single sample in a study of identical twins. TCRdb itself ran the 5' RACE reads through MiXCR, one entry per CDR3 protein. The repertoire has roughly 1.6 million distinct CDR3 sequences, 32% of them found once; the top ten carry about 0.3%. The sequencing input was cord blood. These receptors were taken from a newborn girl in good health. Both conserved end residues are part of each CDR3. The D gene is left open where the match is weak. Expanded clones are given a class, and other clones once, few, many or no size at all.

CDR3 DNA: TGTGCCAGCTCACCAGGGACAGATCAGCCCCAGCATTTT
CDR3 protein: CASSPGTDQPQHF
V gene: TRBV18
J gene: TRBJ1-5
D gene: TRBD1
clone size: -

CDR3 DNA: TGTGCCATCAGCGGACTAGCGGGAGTCCCCCCTCTCTACAATGAGCAGTTCTTC
CDR3 protein: CAISGLAGVPPLYNEQFF
V gene: TRBV10-3
J gene: TRBJ2-1
D gene: TRBD2
clone size: -

CDR3 DNA: TGTGCCTGGAGGATGACAGGGTCGTGGGAGCAGTACTTC
CDR3 protein: CAWRMTGSWEQYF
V gene: TRBV30
J gene: TRBJ2-5
D gene: TRBD1
clone size: few

CDR3 DNA: TGTGCCAGCAGCAAAGCGAGGGTTTTTAGGGGGGGAGCGAACACCGGGGAGCTGTTTTTT
CDR3 protein: CASSKARVFRGGANTGELFF
V gene: TRBV21-1
J gene: TRBJ2-2
D gene: -
clone size: -

CDR3 DNA: TGTGCCAGTAGTCACGATTCGGACAGATCTGACTACGAGCAGTACTTC
CDR3 protein: CASSHDSDRSDYEQYF
V gene: TRBV19
J gene: TRBJ2-7
D gene: -
clone size: few

CDR3 DNA: TGCGCCAGCAGCTTGTTTGCTAGCGGGGTACAAGAGACCCAGTACTTC
CDR3 protein: CASSLFASGVQETQYF
V gene: TRBV5-1
J gene: TRBJ2-5
D gene: TRBD2
clone size: few

CDR3 DNA: TGCAGTGCGCCGGACAGAACTAACTATGGCTACACCTTC
CDR3 protein: CSAPDRTNYGYTF
V gene: TRBV20-1
J gene: TRBJ1-2
D gene: -
clone size: few

CDR3 DNA: TGTGCCACCAGCAGAGGACTAGGTTTCGAGCAGTACTTC
CDR3 protein: CATSRGLGFEQYF
V gene: TRBV15
J gene: TRBJ2-7
D gene: -
clone size: few

CDR3 DNA: TGTGCCAGCAGCAAGGGGACTAGCGGGAGCTACGAGCAGTACTTC
CDR3 protein: CASSKGTSGSYEQYF
V gene: TRBV6-5
J gene: TRBJ2-7
D gene: TRBD2
clone size: few

CDR3 DNA: TGCAGTGCTAGAGATAGACAGGGCAATCAGCCCCAGCATTTT
CDR3 protein: CSARDRQGNQPQHF
V gene: TRBV20-1
J gene: TRBJ1-5
D gene: -
clone size: many

CDR3 DNA: TGCGCCAGCAGCCAAGGACTCGCGCTAGCGGGAGCGGATACGCAGTATTTT
CDR3 protein: CASSQGLALAGADTQYF
V gene: TRBV4-1
J gene: TRBJ2-3
D gene: TRBD2
clone size: -

CDR3 DNA: TGTGCCAGCAGCTTAGTCCGTAGGGATGAGCAGTTCTTC
CDR3 protein: CASSLVRRDEQFF
V gene: TRBV7-6
J gene: TRBJ2-1
D gene: -
clone size: once

CDR3 DNA: TGTGCCAGCAGTTACACAACAGGGGCCGGGTCCTACGAGCAGTACTTC
CDR3 protein: CASSYTTGAGSYEQYF
V gene: TRBV28
J gene: TRBJ2-7
D gene: TRBD1
clone size: few

CDR3 DNA: TGTGCCAGCGGCGAAACGACACATACCTCCTGCGAGCAGTACTTC
CDR3 protein: CASGETTHTSCEQYF
V gene: TRBV25-1
J gene: TRBJ2-7
D gene: -
clone size: -

CDR3 DNA: TGTGCCAGCAGCCAGGGGGGGTTCAGGGGCCTTTACTATGGCTACACCTTC
CDR3 protein: CASSQGGFRGLYYGYTF
V gene: TRBV3-1
J gene: TRBJ1-2
D gene: -
clone size: few